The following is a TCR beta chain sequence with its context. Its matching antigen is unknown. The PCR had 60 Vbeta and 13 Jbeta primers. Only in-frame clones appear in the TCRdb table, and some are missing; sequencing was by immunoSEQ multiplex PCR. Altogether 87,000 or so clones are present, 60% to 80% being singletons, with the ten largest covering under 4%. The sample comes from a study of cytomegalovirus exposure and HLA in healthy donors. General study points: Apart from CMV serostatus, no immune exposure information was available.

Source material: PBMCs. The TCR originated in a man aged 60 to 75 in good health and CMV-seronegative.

In DNA, the CDR3 is TGTGCCAGCAGCTCGGGAGAGGGAGTCACAGATACGCAGTATTTT. This encodes CASSSGEGVTDTQYF. The chain has TRBV5-4 and TRBJ2-3; D possibly corresponds to TRBD2 (6 bases). Germline V gene data show CDR1 as SGHNT and CDR2 as YYREEE (reference sequence). The germline V and J ends were trimmed by 3 bases and 2 bases, with 13 bases remaining between them. This CDR3 is built from 15 residues.